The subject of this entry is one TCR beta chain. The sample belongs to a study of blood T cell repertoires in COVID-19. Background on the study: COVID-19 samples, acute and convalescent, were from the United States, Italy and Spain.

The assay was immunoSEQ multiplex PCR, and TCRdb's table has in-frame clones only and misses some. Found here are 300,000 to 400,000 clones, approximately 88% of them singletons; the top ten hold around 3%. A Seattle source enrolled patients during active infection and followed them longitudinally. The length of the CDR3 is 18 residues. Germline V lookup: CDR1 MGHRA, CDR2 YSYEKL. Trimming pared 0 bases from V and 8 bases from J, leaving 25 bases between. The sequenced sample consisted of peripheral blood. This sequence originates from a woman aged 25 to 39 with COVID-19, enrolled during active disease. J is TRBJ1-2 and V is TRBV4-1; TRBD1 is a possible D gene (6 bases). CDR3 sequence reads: CASSQDQLGGRGAWGYTF. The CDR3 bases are TGCGCCAGCAGCCAAGATCAGTTGGGGGGGCGCGGAGCCTGGGGCTACACCTTC.